The 19 T cell receptor beta chains below come from one sample, sequenced in a study of blood T cell repertoires in COVID-19. The data were produced by immunoSEQ multiplex PCR, yet TCRdb's version contains in-frame clones alone and is incomplete. This table holds about 300,000 clones, roughly 90% found once. Sequencing used peripheral blood. The receptor source for this set is a young man who had recovered from COVID-19.

The chain uses TRBV7-6 and TRBJ1-5; 12 positions match TRBD1. Per germline, CDR1 SGHVS and CDR2 FNYEAQ. The ends lost 5 bases at V and 7 bases at J; junction bases unmatched: 9. The CDR3 is 16 residues long. CDR3 amino acids: CASSETGTGGGQPQHF. The CDR3 nucleotides are TGTGCCAGCAGCGAGACCGGGACAGGGGGCGGACAGCCCCAGCATTTT.

V and J are TRBV19 and TRBJ1-1; 7 bases are shared with TRBD1. Germline CDR1 reads LNHDA; CDR2 reads SQIVND (reference sequence). Losses at the gene ends were 7 bases for V and 2 bases for J; bases not matched to a gene: 10. The CDR3 is 15 residues long. For the CDR3, the DNA is TGTGCCAGTACCGGAGCAGGGGGATTAAACACTGAAGCTTTCTTT. This codes for CASTGAGGLNTEAFF.

The V and J genes are TRBV7-9 and TRBJ1-2; tentative D call: TRBD1 (6 bases). There are 17 residues in the CDR3. Looked up from germline, CDR1 is SEHNR and CDR2 is FQNEAQ (reference sequence). Deletions cut 1 base from V and 1 base from J, with 16 bases between. The CDR3 sequence is CASSLGTFQGLNYGYTF. CDR3 nucleotide sequence: TGTGCCAGCAGCTTAGGGACGTTCCAGGGGCTTAACTATGGCTACACCTTC.

The gene calls are TRBV5-5 and TRBJ1-5; D possibly corresponds to TRBD1 (5 bases). Looked up from germline, CDR1 is SGHKS and CDR2 is YYEKEE (reference sequence). The CDR3 has 14 residues. Trimming removed 4 bases at V and 5 bases at J, with 13 bases between. The CDR3, as DNA: TGTGCCAGCAGCCCGAACCGGGGGGATCAGCCCCAGCATTTT. Encoded protein: CASSPNRGDQPQHF.

CDR3 sequence: CAISESRTGGFNQPQHF. The CDR3, as DNA: TGTGCCATCAGTGAGTCTAGGACAGGGGGATTCAATCAGCCCCAGCATTTT. The gene calls are TRBV10-3 and TRBJ1-5; TRBD1 agrees at 10 bases. The CDR3 has 17 amino acids. The trim removed 0 bases at V and 3 bases at J, leaving 5 bases unmatched. Germline V lookup: CDR1 ENHRY, CDR2 SYGVKD.

This rearrangement joins TRBV5-8 to TRBJ1-5, with 7 bases fitting TRBD1. V trimming: 3 bases; J trimming: 7 bases; junction bases outside the gene matches: 1. Germline-derived CDR1 and CDR2 are SGHTS and YDEGEE. This CDR3 is built from 12 residues. The CDR3 region is CASSSGGQPQHF. For the CDR3, the DNA is TGTGCCAGCAGCTCAGGGGGACAGCCCCAGCATTTT.

The J gene is TRBJ1-1, the V gene TRBV3-1 (or the pseudogene TRBV3-2), with no clear D. V lost 3 bases, J lost 1 base, and 9 bases lay in between. The CDR3 runs 14 residues. Germline V gives CDR1 LGHDT, CDR2 YNNKEL (reference sequence). CDR3 in amino acids: CASSQQARNTEAFF. In DNA, the CDR3 is TGTGCCAGCAGCCAGCAGGCAAGGAACACTGAAGCTTTCTTT.

The chain couples TRBV12-5 to TRBJ1-4; D gene ambiguous. The CDR3 has 14 amino acids. The V gene's germline CDR1 is LGHNT and CDR2 FRNRAP. V was trimmed by 1 base and J by 8 bases, leaving 11 bases between them. The CDR3 region is CASGLEKGGEKLFF. The CDR3 DNA is TGTGCTAGTGGTTTGGAAAAGGGCGGGGAAAAACTGTTTTTT.

The V call is TRBV7-9, the J call TRBJ2-7, with 9 bases fitting TRBD1. Germline V lookup: CDR1 SEHNR, CDR2 FQNEAQ (reference sequence). The CDR3 has 14 amino acids. V trimming: 5 bases; J trimming: 5 bases; junction bases outside the gene matches: 7. The CDR3 sequence is CASSPRTGDDEQYF. CDR3 nucleotides: TGTGCCAGCAGCCCCCGGACAGGGGACGACGAGCAGTACTTC.

The chain uses TRBV30 and TRBJ2-5; TRBD1 matches at 9 bases. CDR1 GTSNPN and CDR2 SVGIG come from the germline V gene (reference sequence). With V trimmed by 3 bases and J by 4 bases, 3 bases remained unmatched. This CDR3 comprises 13 residues. Here the CDR3 reads CAWSGQGPETQYF. The CDR3 region has the DNA TGTGCCTGGAGCGGACAGGGGCCAGAGACCCAGTACTTC.

The chain links TRBV11-2 to TRBJ1-1; D unclear. The germline CDR1 and CDR2 sequences are SGHAT and FQNNGV. The CDR3 totals 14 residues. Trimming took 8 bases from V and 0 from J, leaving 13 bases between them. The CDR3 DNA is TGTGCCAGCTTGGGCGAAGCTATGAACACTGAAGCTTTCTTT. Protein: CASLGEAMNTEAFF.

The rearrangement uses TRBV11-2 and TRBJ2-2, with 7 bases matching TRBD2. The CDR3 is 16 residues long. The V gene's germline CDR1 is SGHAT and CDR2 FQNNGV. V lost 8 bases and J lost 1; bases outside the gene matches: 10. The CDR3 nucleotides are TGTGCCAGCCTGACATGGGGCGGGGGGAACACCGGGGAGCTGTTTTTT. It translates to CASLTWGGGNTGELFF.

This chain uses TRBV13 with TRBJ2-7; 7 bases fit TRBD1. After removal of 5 bases from V and 2 bases from J, the junction contained 6 bases not matched to a gene. Germline lookup yields CDR1 PRHDT and CDR2 FYEKMQ (reference sequence). This CDR3 region has 14 residues. The CDR3 sequence: CASSGDRVAYEQYF. The CDR3 DNA reads TGTGCCAGCAGCGGTGACAGGGTAGCCTACGAGCAGTACTTC.

The CDR3 here is CSVVVGLAPDTQYF. The CDR3 DNA is TGCAGCGTTGTGGTGGGACTAGCCCCAGATACGCAGTATTTT. This sequence joins TRBV29-1 and TRBJ2-3, with 9 bases identical to TRBD2. The V and J ends lost 4 bases and 4 bases, in that order; junction bases with no gene match: 6. The germline V gene has CDR1 SQVTM and CDR2 ANQGSEA. This CDR3 comprises 14 residues.

Here the CDR3 DNA reads TGTGCCAGCAGTTATAGGGGGAACCAGCCCCAGCATTTT. Its protein product is CASSYRGNQPQHF. The V call is TRBV6-2 or TRBV6-3, the J call TRBJ1-5; weak D call: TRBD1 (6 bases). The CDR3 covers 13 residues. Trimming shortened V by 3 bases and J by 7 bases, and 10 bases separated the two germline ends. CDR1 is MNHEY and CDR2 is SVGEGT in the germline V gene.

The rearrangement joins TRBV7-2 to TRBJ2-3; TRBD1 matches at 12 bases. This CDR3 has 17 amino acids. Germline loops: CDR1 SGHTA, CDR2 FQGNSA. J was trimmed by 0 bases and V by 4 bases; bases with no gene match: 5. CDR3 region: CASSSWDRGRSTDTQYF. In DNA form, the CDR3 reads TGTGCCAGCAGCTCCTGGGACAGGGGGCGCAGCACAGATACGCAGTATTTT.

The V and J genes are TRBV7-6 and TRBJ2-7; possible D gene TRBD2, 5 bases. This CDR3 contains 13 residues. With 1 base removed from V and 3 bases from J, the gap between germline ends came to 7 bases. The germline V gene has CDR1 SGHVS and CDR2 FNYEAQ. CDR3 coding DNA: TGTGCCAGCAGCTTAGGAGAGGGCTACGAGCAGTACTTC. This encodes CASSLGEGYEQYF. Full variable domain (remainder filled in from reference TRBV7-6 and TRBJ2-7): GAGVSQSPRYKVTKRGQDVALRCDPISGHVSLYWYRQALGQGPEFLTYFNYEAQQDKSGLPNDRFSAERPEGSISTLTIQRTEQRDSAMYRCASSLGEGYEQYFGPGTRLTVT.

The genes are TRBV14 and TRBJ1-2; D remains ambiguous. There are 14 residues in the CDR3. Trimming cost V 4 bases and J 2 bases, with 11 bases left between them. Germline loops: CDR1 SGHDN, CDR2 FVKESK. The CDR3 sequence: CASSPVRGNYGYTF. The CDR3 nucleotides are TGTGCCAGCAGCCCCGTGCGAGGAAACTATGGCTACACCTTC.

V and J are TRBV7-8 and TRBJ1-1; D is ambiguous. Trimming took 5 bases from V and 1 from J, leaving 8 bases between them. The CDR3 extends over 13 amino acids. The germline V gene encodes CDR1 SGHVS and CDR2 FQNEAQ. CDR3 residues: CASSPYGNTEAFF. The CDR3 DNA reads TGTGCCAGCAGCCCCTACGGGAACACTGAAGCTTTCTTT.